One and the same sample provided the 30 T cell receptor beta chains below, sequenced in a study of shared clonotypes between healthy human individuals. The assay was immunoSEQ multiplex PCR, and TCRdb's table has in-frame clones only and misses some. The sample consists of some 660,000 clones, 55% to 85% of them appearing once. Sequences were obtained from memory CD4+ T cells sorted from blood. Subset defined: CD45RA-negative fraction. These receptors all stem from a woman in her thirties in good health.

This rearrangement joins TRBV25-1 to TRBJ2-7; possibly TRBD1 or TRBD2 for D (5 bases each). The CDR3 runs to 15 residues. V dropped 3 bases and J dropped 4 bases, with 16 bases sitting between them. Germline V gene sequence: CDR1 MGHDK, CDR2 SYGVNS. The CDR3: CASSEVGESLYEQYF. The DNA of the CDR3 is TGTGCCAGCAGTGAGGTAGGGGAGAGTTTGTACGAGCAGTACTTC.

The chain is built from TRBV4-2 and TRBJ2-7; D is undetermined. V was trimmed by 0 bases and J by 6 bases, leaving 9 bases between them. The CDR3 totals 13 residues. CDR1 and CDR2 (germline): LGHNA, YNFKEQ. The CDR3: CASSQESRSEQYF. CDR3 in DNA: TGTGCCAGCAGCCAAGAATCGCGATCCGAGCAGTACTTC.

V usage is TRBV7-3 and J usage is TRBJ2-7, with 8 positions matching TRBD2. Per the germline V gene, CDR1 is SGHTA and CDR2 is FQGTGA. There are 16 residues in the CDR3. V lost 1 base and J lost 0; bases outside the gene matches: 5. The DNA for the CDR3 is TGTGCCAGCAGCTTAAGAGGGGGGACTAGCTCCTACGAGCAGTACTTC. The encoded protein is CASSLRGGTSSYEQYF.

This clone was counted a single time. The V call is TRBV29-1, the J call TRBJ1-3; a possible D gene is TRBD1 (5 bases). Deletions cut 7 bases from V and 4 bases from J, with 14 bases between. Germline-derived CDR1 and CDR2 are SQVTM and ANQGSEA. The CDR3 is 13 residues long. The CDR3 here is CSGDSGAGNTIYF. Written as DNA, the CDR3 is TGCAGCGGGGACTCAGGAGCAGGAAACACCATATATTTT.

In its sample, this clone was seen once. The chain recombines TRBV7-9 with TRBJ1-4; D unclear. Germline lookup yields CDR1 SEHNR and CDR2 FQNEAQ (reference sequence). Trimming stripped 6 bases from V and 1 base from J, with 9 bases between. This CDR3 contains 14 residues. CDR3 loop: CASRRQETNEKLFF. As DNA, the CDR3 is TGTGCCAGCAGACGTCAGGAAACTAATGAAAAACTGTTTTTT.

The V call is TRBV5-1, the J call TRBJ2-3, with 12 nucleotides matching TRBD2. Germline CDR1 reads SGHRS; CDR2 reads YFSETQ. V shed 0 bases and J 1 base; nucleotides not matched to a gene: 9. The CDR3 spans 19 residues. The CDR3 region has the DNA TGCGCCAGCAGCTTGGTTTCCGCTAGCGGGAGGGCCGGCACAGATACGCAGTATTTT. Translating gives CASSLVSASGRAGTDTQYF. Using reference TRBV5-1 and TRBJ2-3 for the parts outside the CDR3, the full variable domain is KAGVTQTPRYLIKTRGQQVTLSCSPISGHRSVSWYQQTPGQGLQFLFEYFSETQRNKGNFPGRFSGRQFSNSRSEMNVSTLELGDSALYLCASSLVSASGRAGTDTQYFGPGTRLTVL.

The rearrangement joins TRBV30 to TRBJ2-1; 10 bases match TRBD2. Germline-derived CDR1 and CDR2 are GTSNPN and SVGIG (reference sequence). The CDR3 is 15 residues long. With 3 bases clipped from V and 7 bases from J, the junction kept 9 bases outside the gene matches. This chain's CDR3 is CAWSEGLANLNEQFF. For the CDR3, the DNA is TGTGCCTGGAGCGAGGGACTAGCGAATCTAAATGAGCAGTTCTTC.

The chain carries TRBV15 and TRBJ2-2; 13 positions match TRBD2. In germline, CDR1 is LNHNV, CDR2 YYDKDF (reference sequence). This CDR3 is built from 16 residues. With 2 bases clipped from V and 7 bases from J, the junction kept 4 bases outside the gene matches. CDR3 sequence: CATSRRTSGRIGELFF. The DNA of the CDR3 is TGTGCCACCAGCAGACGGACTAGCGGGAGAATCGGGGAGCTGTTTTTT.

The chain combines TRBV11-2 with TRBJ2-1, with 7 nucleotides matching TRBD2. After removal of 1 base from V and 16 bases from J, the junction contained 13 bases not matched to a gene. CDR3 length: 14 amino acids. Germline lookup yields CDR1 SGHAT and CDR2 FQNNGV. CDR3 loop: CASSLGGGGGLVFF. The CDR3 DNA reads TGTGCCAGCAGCTTAGGCGGAGGCGGCGGACTAGTTTTCTTC.

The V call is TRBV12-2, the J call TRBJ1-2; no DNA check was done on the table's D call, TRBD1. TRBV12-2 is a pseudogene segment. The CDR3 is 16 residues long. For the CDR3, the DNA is TGTGCAAGTCGCTTAGCGCACGTGACAGGGGGCATCGGCTACACCTTC. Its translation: CASRLAHVTGGIGYTF.

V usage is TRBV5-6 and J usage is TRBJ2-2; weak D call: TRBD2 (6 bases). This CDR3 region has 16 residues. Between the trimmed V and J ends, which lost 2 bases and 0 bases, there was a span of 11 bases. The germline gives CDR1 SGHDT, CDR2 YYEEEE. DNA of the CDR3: TGTGCCAGCAGCTTTCATCAGCGGGCGAACACCGGGGAGCTGTTTTTT. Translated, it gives CASSFHQRANTGELFF.

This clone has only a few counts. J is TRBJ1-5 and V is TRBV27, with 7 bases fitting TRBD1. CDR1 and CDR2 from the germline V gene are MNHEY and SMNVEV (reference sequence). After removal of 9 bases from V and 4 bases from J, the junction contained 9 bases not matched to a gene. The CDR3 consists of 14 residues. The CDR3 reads CASRRQGENQPQHF. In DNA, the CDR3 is TGTGCCAGTAGGAGACAGGGTGAGAATCAGCCCCAGCATTTT.

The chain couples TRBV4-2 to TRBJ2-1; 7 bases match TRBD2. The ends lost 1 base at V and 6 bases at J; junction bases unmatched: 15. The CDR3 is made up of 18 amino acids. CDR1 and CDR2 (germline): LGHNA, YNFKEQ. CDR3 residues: CASSQVAGGRTYLNEQFF. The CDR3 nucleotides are TGTGCCAGCAGCCAAGTGGCGGGCGGGAGAACCTACCTCAATGAGCAGTTCTTC.

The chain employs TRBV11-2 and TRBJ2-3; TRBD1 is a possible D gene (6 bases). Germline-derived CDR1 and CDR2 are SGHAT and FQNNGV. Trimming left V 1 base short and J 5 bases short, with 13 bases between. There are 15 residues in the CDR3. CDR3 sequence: CASSLGPLGGDTQYF. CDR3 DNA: TGTGCCAGCAGCTTAGGCCCTCTAGGGGGAGATACGCAGTATTTT.

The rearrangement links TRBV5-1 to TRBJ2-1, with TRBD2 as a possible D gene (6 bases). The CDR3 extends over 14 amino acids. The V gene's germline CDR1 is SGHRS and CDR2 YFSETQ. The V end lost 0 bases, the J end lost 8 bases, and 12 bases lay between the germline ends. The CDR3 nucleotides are TGCGCCAGCAGCTTGGCGGGAGCCGTCGATGAGCAGTTCTTC. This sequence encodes CASSLAGAVDEQFF.

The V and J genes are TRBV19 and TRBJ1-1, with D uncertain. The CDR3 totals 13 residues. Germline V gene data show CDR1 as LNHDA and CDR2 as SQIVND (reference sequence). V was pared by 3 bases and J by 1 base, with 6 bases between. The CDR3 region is CASSITENTEAFF. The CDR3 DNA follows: TGTGCCAGTAGTATCACCGAGAACACTGAAGCTTTCTTT.

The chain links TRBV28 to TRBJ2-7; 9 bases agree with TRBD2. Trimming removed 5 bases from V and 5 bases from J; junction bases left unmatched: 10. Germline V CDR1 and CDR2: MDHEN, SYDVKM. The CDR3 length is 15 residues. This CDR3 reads CASSPAGGEWDEQYF. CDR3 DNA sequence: TGTGCCAGCAGTCCCGCGGGAGGGGAGTGGGACGAGCAGTACTTC. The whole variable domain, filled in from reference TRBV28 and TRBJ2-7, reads DVKVTQSSRYLVKRTGEKVFLECVQDMDHENMFWYRQDPGLGLRLIYFSYDVKMKEKGDIPEGYSVSREKKERFSLILESASTNQTSMYLCASSPAGGEWDEQYFGPGTRLTVT.

The CDR3 protein is CSVIRTGSHYGYTF. In DNA, the CDR3 is TGCAGCGTGATCCGGACAGGGTCCCACTATGGCTACACCTTC. This chain joins TRBV29-1 and TRBJ1-2; 8 positions match TRBD1. The CDR3 length is 14 residues. Per germline, CDR1 SQVTM and CDR2 ANQGSEA. V lost 6 bases to trimming and J lost 3 bases; unmatched junction nucleotides: 9. The full variable domain, with the rest looked up from reference TRBV29-1 and TRBJ1-2, is SAVISQKPSRDICQRGTSLTIQCQVDSQVTMMFWYRQQPGQSLTLIATANQGSEATYESGFVIDKFPISRPNLTFSTLTVSNMSPEDSSIYLCSVIRTGSHYGYTFGSGTRLTVV.

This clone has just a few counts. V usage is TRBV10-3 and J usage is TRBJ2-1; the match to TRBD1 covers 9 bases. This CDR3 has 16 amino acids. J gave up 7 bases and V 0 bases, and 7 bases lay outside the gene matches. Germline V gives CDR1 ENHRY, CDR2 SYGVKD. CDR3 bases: TGTGCCATCAGTGAGTCCCGGGACAGGGTGGGTAATGAGCAGTTCTTC. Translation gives CAISESRDRVGNEQFF.

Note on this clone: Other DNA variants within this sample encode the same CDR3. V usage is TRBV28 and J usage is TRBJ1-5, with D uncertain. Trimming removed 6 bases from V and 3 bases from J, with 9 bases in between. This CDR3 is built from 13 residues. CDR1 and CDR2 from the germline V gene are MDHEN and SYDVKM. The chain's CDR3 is CASSRPPNQPQHF. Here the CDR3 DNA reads TGTGCCAGCAGCCGCCCCCCCAATCAGCCCCAGCATTTT.

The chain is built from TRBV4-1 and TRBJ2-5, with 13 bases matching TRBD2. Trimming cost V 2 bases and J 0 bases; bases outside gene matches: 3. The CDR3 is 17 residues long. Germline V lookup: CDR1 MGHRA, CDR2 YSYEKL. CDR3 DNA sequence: TGCGCCAGCAGCCAAAGGGGGACTAGCGGGGACCAAGAGACCCAGTACTTC. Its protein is CASSQRGTSGDQETQYF.

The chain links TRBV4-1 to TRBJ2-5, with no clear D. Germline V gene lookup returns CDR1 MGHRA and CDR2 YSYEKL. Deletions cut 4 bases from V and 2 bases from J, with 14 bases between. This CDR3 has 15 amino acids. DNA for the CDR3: TGCGCCAGCAGCCCCCAGGTCAGCTCGCAAGAGACCCAGTACTTC. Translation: CASSPQVSSQETQYF.

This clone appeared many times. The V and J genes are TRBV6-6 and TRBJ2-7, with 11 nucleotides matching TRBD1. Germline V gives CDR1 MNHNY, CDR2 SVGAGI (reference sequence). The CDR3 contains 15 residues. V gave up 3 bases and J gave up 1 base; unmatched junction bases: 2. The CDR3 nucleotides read TGTGCCAGCAGTTATGGGACAGGGGGTTCCTACGAGCAGTACTTC. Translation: CASSYGTGGSYEQYF.

Here the CDR3 reads CASSPNRGHGYTF. DNA of the CDR3: TGTGCCAGCAGTCCAAACAGGGGGCATGGCTACACCTTC. The chain joins TRBV27 to TRBJ1-2; 9 positions match TRBD1. This CDR3 contains 13 residues. With V trimmed by 5 bases and J by 6 bases, 4 bases remained unmatched. CDR1 and CDR2 from the germline V gene are MNHEY and SMNVEV (reference sequence).

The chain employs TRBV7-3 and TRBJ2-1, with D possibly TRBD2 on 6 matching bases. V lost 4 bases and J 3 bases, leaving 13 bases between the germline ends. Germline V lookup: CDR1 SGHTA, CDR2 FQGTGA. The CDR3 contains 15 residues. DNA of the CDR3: TGTGCCAGCAGCTCCGGACTAAACCTCTACAATGAGCAGTTCTTC. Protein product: CASSSGLNLYNEQFF.

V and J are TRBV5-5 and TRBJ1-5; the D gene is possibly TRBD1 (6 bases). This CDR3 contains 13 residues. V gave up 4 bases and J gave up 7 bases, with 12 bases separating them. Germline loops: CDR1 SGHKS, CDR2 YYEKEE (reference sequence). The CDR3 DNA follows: TGTGCCAGCAGCCCTGGGGGGGCCCAGCCCCAGCATTTT. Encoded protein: CASSPGGAQPQHF.

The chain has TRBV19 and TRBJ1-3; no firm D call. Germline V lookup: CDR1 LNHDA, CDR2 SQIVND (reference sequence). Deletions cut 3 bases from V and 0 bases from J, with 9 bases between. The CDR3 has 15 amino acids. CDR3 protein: CASSISVASGNTIYF. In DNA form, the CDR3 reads TGTGCCAGTAGTATCAGTGTTGCCTCTGGAAACACCATATATTTT.

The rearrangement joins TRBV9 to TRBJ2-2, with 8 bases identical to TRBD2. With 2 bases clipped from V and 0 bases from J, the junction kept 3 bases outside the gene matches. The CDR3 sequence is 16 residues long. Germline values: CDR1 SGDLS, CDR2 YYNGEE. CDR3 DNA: TGTGCCAGCAGCGTGACTAGCGCAGCGAACACCGGGGAGCTGTTTTTT. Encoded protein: CASSVTSAANTGELFF.

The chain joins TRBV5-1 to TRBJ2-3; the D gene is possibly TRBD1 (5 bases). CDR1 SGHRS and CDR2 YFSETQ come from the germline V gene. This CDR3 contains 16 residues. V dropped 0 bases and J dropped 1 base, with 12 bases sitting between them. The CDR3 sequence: CASSLGRALGTDTQYF. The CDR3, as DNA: TGCGCCAGCAGCTTGGGCAGGGCTTTGGGCACAGATACGCAGTATTTT.

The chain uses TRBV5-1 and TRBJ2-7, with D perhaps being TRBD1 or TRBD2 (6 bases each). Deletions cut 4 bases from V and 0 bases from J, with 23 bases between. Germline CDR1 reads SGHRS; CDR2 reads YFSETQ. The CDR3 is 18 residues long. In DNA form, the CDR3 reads TGCGCCAGCAGCGCCGCGGGACATCGCGGGGCGTTCTCCTACGAGCAGTACTTC. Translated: CASSAAGHRGAFSYEQYF. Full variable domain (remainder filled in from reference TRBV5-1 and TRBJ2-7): KAGVTQTPRYLIKTRGQQVTLSCSPISGHRSVSWYQQTPGQGLQFLFEYFSETQRNKGNFPGRFSGRQFSNSRSEMNVSTLELGDSALYLCASSAAGHRGAFSYEQYFGPGTRLTVT.